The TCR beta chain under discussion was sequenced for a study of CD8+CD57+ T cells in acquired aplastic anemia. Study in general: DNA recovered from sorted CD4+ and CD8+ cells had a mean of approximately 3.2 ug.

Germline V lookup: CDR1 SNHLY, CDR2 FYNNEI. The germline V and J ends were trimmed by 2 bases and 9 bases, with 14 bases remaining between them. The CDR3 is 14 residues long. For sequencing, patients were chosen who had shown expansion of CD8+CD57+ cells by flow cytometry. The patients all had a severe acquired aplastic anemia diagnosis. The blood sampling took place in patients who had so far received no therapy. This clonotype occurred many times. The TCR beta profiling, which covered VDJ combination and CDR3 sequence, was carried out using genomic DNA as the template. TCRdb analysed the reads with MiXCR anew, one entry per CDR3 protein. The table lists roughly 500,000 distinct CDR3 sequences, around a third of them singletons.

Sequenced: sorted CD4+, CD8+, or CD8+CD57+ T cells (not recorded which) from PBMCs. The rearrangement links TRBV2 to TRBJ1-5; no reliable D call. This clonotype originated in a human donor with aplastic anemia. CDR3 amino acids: CASSESGTLGPQHF. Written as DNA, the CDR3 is TGTGCCAGCAGTGAAAGCGGTACGCTGGGGCCCCAGCATTTT.